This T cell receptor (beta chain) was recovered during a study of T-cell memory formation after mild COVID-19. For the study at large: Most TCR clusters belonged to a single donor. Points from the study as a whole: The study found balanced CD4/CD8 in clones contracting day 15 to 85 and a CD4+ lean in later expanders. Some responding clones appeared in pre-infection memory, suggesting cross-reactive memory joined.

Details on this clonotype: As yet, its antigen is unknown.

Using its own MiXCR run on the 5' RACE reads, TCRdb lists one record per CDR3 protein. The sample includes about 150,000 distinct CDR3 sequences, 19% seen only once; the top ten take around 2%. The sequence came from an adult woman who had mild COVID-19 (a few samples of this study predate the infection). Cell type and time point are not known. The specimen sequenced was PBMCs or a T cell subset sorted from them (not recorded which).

CDR3 region: CASSLGAPGRQETQYF. CDR3 DNA: TGTGCCAGCAGCTTAGGGGCTCCTGGAAGACAAGAGACCCAGTACTTC. The chain links TRBV7-2 to TRBJ2-5, with unresolved D. The CDR3 has 16 residues. The V gene lost 1 base and the J gene lost 2 bases, with 14 bases spanning the gap. Looked up from germline, CDR1 is SGHTA and CDR2 is FQGNSA.